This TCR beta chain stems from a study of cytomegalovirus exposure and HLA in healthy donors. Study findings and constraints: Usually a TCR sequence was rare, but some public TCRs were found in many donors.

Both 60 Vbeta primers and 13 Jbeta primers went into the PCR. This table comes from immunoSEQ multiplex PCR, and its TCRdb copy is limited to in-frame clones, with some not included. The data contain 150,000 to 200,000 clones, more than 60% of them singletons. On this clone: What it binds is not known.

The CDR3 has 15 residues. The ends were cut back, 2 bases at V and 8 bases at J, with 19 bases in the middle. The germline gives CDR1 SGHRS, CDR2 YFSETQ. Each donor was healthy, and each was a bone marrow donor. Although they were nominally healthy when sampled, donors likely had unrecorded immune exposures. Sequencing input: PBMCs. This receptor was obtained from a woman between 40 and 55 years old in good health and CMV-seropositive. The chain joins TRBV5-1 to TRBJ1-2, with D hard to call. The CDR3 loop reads CASSFVFTDSLGYTF. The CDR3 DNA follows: TGCGCCAGCAGCTTCGTCTTTACCGACTCTTTAGGCTACACCTTC.